The 28 T cell receptor beta chains in this list originate from one sample, sequenced in a study of beta chain features in type 1 diabetes. For these receptors, no antigen is known. Sequencing targeted expressed TCRB transcripts, as all isolated RNA had been reverse transcribed. Assay: immunoSEQ multiplex PCR; the TCRdb copy retains only in-frame clones and omits some. This sample has 300,000 to 450,000 clones, with over 8.5% found just once. Study-level results: TCRB CDR3s from Type 1 diabetes patients were moderately but significantly shorter in all four CD4+ subsets.

The source material was central memory CD4+ T cells from blood. The receptors were gathered from a man in his thirties or forties with type 1 diabetes.

This clone was found many times. V and J are TRBV5-1 and TRBJ2-1; D is unresolved. In germline, CDR1 is SGHRS, CDR2 YFSETQ. V lost 1 base and J lost 2, with 13 bases in between. This CDR3 is 16 amino acids long. DNA for the CDR3: TGCGCCAGCAGCTTGTCGCCAGTTCCGACCTACAATGAGCAGTTCTTC. Its translation is CASSLSPVPTYNEQFF.

This clone has more than one count but fewer than ten. This chain links TRBV2 with TRBJ1-2; 11 nucleotides align to TRBD1. The junction had 2 bases not matched to a gene; V was cut back by 2 bases and J by 6 bases. Germline V gives CDR1 SNHLY, CDR2 FYNNEI. The CDR3 is made up of 14 amino acids. The CDR3 DNA is TGTGCCAGCAGTGAAAGGGGACAGGGGGATGGCTACACCTTC. Protein product: CASSERGQGDGYTF. Variable domain in full (rest from reference TRBV2 and TRBJ1-2): EPEVTQTPSHQVTQMGQEVILRCVPISNHLYFYWYRQILGQKVEFLVSFYNNEISEKSEIFDDQFSVERPDGSNFTLKIRSTKLEDSAMYFCASSERGQGDGYTFGSGTRLTVV.

Only a few counts were recorded for this clone. For the CDR3, the DNA is TGTGCCATCAACGCCGACAGGGGGGGAGAGACCCAGTACTTC. Translated, it gives CAINADRGGETQYF. The J gene is TRBJ2-5, the V gene TRBV10-3, with TRBD1 matching 9 bases. The germline V gene encodes CDR1 ENHRY and CDR2 SYGVKD. The CDR3 is 14 residues long. Trimming cost V 7 bases and J 4 bases; bases outside gene matches: 7.

This clone occurred many times. The genes are TRBV2 and TRBJ1-1; D gene uncertain. The V gene lost 7 bases and the J gene lost 0 bases, with 3 bases spanning the gap. CDR1 is SNHLY, CDR2 FYNNEI, per germline. This CDR3 region has 11 residues. This CDR3 is CASKVNTEAFF. The CDR3 bases are TGTGCCAGCAAGGTGAACACTGAAGCTTTCTTT.

This clone was seen more than once but under ten times. The rearrangement links TRBV28 to TRBJ2-5; 9 positions agree with TRBD1. CDR3 length: 14 residues. V shed 6 bases and J 5 bases; nucleotides not matched to a gene: 7. Germline V gene sequence: CDR1 MDHEN, CDR2 SYDVKM. CDR3 coding DNA: TGTGCCAGCAGCTCTGGACAGGGGAGTGAGACCCAGTACTTC. Translating gives CASSSGQGSETQYF.

As to this clone: This likely stems from a read error, as it lies one base from a far larger clone. The rearrangement links TRBV6-5 to TRBJ1-1; TRBD1 matches 9 bases. The J segment lost 1 base and the V segment lost 6 bases, leaving 3 bases of the junction unmatched. CDR1 and CDR2 (germline): MNHEY, SVGAGI. This CDR3 has 14 amino acids. The CDR3 coding sequence is TGTGCCAGCAGCCCGGGACAGGGGAACACTGAAGCTTTCTTT. This encodes CASSPGQGNTEAFF.

This clone has just a few counts. The CDR3 DNA follows: TGTGCCAGCAGTGATGCTCGGGAATCGCGTGGCTACACCTTC. This sequence encodes CASSDARESRGYTF. The V gene is TRBV27, the J gene TRBJ1-2; D remains unclear. V shed 5 bases and J shed 7 bases, with 17 bases lying between them. The CDR3 length is 14 residues. The germline gives CDR1 MNHEY, CDR2 SMNVEV (reference sequence).

This clone occurred a few times. This chain links TRBV5-1 with TRBJ2-7; D may be TRBD2 (6 bases). Germline V gene sequence: CDR1 SGHRS, CDR2 YFSETQ. Trimming removed 4 bases from V and 1 base from J, with 9 bases in between. This CDR3 comprises 13 residues. CDR3 amino acids: CASSGDLSYEQYF. The CDR3 region has the DNA TGCGCCAGCAGCGGGGACTTATCCTACGAGCAGTACTTC. The full variable domain, with the rest looked up from reference TRBV5-1 and TRBJ2-7, is KAGVTQTPRYLIKTRGQQVTLSCSPISGHRSVSWYQQTPGQGLQFLFEYFSETQRNKGNFPGRFSGRQFSNSRSEMNVSTLELGDSALYLCASSGDLSYEQYFGPGTRLTVT.

In its sample, this clone was seen a few times. The chain carries TRBV9 and TRBJ2-1; D is unresolved. Germline CDR1 and CDR2: SGDLS and YYNGEE. The germline V and J ends were trimmed by 0 bases and 10 bases, with 14 bases remaining between them. The CDR3 contains 14 residues. The chain's CDR3 is CASSVVSRMGEQFF. The CDR3 nucleotides read TGTGCCAGCAGCGTAGTTTCACGAATGGGGGAGCAGTTCTTC.

This clone came up a few times. The rearrangement links TRBV10-2 to TRBJ2-5, with 10 bases that match TRBD1. Germline trimming cut 6 bases from V and 3 bases from J; bases unmatched to any gene: 7. This CDR3 region has 15 residues. Germline assignment: CDR1 WSHSY and CDR2 SAAADI. The CDR3 coding sequence is TGCGCCAGCAGGAAACCGGGACAGGGGAAAGAGACCCAGTACTTC. The encoded protein is CASRKPGQGKETQYF.

A word on this clone: Other DNA sequences in this specimen translate into the identical CDR3. V usage is TRBV27 and J usage is TRBJ1-1; D unclear. The CDR3 consists of 13 residues. Germline V gene sequence: CDR1 MNHEY, CDR2 SMNVEV (reference sequence). V was shortened by 3 bases and J by 2 bases, with 7 bases between the two germline ends. The CDR3 DNA is TGTGCCAGCAGTTTTTCAGGAAACACTGAAGCTTTCTTT. It yields the protein CASSFSGNTEAFF.

V gene TRBV5-1 combines with J gene TRBJ2-2; 7 bases are shared with TRBD1. The CDR3 consists of 15 residues. The germline V gene encodes CDR1 SGHRS and CDR2 YFSETQ. The V and J ends lost 6 bases and 0 bases, in that order; junction bases with no gene match: 5. The CDR3 nucleotides are TGCGCCAGCACCCTAGGACAGGCGAACACCGGGGAGCTGTTTTTT. The encoded protein is CASTLGQANTGELFF.

This clone came up a few times. The chain uses TRBV6-4 and TRBJ2-2, with 9 bases identical to TRBD1. Germline CDR1 is MRHNA and CDR2 is SNTAGT. The CDR3 length is 15 residues. Trimming took 6 bases from V and 6 from J; bases not matched to a gene: 8. CDR3 residues: CASSEYRGRAGELFF. The CDR3 nucleotides are TGTGCCAGCAGCGAATACAGGGGGCGAGCCGGGGAGCTGTTTTTT.

CDR3 amino acids: CASSASGGTYEQYF. The CDR3, as DNA: TGTGCCAGCTCCGCTAGCGGGGGCACATACGAGCAGTACTTC. The chain is built from TRBV6-6 and TRBJ2-7, with TRBD2 identical over 10 bases. V shed 8 bases and J 4 bases; nucleotides not matched to a gene: 8. The CDR3 is 14 residues long. CDR1 is MNHNY and CDR2 is SVGAGI in the germline V gene (reference sequence).

The CDR3 nucleotides are TGTGCCAGCAGTGCAACTCCTTTCGGGGCTGGAAAACTGTTTTTT. As protein: CASSATPFGAGKLFF. The chain has TRBV25-1 and TRBJ1-4; tentatively, D is TRBD1 (5 bases). This CDR3 has 15 amino acids. Trimming pared 4 bases from V and 10 bases from J, leaving 19 bases between. The germline gives CDR1 MGHDK, CDR2 SYGVNS.

The V call is TRBV9, the J call TRBJ1-3, with a possible D match to TRBD1 (5 bases). Germline CDR1 and CDR2: SGDLS and YYNGEE. The CDR3 is 15 residues long. V lost 0 bases, J lost 6 bases, and 13 bases lay in between. The CDR3 loop reads CASSVGGVGENTIYF. In DNA form, the CDR3 reads TGTGCCAGCAGCGTAGGGGGGGTAGGAGAAAACACCATATATTTT.

This CDR3 is CASSEHHRDRGGSLYEQYF. The CDR3 DNA sequence: TGTGCCAGCAGCGAACACCACCGGGACAGGGGTGGTTCTCTGTACGAGCAGTACTTC. The rearrangement joins TRBV7-9 to TRBJ2-7; TRBD1 agrees at 10 bases. Per germline, CDR1 SEHNR and CDR2 FQNEAQ (reference sequence). With 5 bases clipped from V and 4 bases from J, the junction kept 20 bases outside the gene matches. The CDR3 runs 19 residues.

The rearrangement uses TRBV7-9 and TRBJ1-2; TRBD1 aligns across 7 bases. The junction had 5 bases not matched to a gene; V was cut back by 1 base and J by 6 bases. Germline V gives CDR1 SEHNR, CDR2 FQNEAQ (reference sequence). The CDR3 length is 14 residues. The CDR3 loop is CASSLVLGTDGYTF. The DNA for the CDR3 is TGTGCCAGCAGCTTAGTGTTAGGGACAGATGGCTACACCTTC.

In this sample, this clone turned up many times. The chain has TRBV7-2 and TRBJ1-3; D gene uncertain. CDR1 is SGHTA and CDR2 is FQGNSA in the germline V gene. The ends were cut back, 5 bases at V and 4 bases at J, with 9 bases in the middle. The CDR3 loop spans 13 amino acids. CDR3 amino acids: CASSIGTGNTIYF. The CDR3 DNA sequence: TGTGCCAGCAGCATAGGCACGGGAAACACCATATATTTT.

This clone was found a few times. The V call is TRBV27, the J call TRBJ2-7; tentative D call: TRBD1 (6 bases). The CDR3 totals 15 residues. V was clipped by 4 bases and J by 0 bases, with 13 bases between them. The V gene's germline CDR1 is MNHEY and CDR2 SMNVEV (reference sequence). The chain's CDR3 is CASSSPGTPSYEQYF. DNA for the CDR3: TGTGCCAGCAGTTCTCCTGGGACACCCTCCTACGAGCAGTACTTC.

This chain joins TRBV5-4 and TRBJ2-3; a weak D match, TRBD2 (5 bases). Germline V lookup: CDR1 SGHNT, CDR2 YYREEE (reference sequence). CDR3 length: 15 residues. Trimming stripped 5 bases from V and 0 bases from J, with 13 bases between. Written as DNA, the CDR3 is TGTGCCAGCAGTCCGGACTTACCTAGCACAGATACGCAGTATTTT. It encodes CASSPDLPSTDTQYF.

This clone was recorded a few times. At one end the junction does not follow the germline gene, possibly because of a read error. The rearrangement joins TRBV7-2 to TRBJ1-2; 9 nucleotides line up with TRBD1. The CDR3 runs 13 residues. Germline lookup yields CDR1 SGHTA and CDR2 FQGNSA. This chain's CDR3 is CASSPGTGYGYTF. For the CDR3, the DNA is TGCGCCAGCAGCCCCGGGACAGGGTATGGCTACACCTTC.

This chain uses TRBV6-5 with TRBJ2-5; TRBD1 or TRBD2 may be the D gene (5 bases each). The CDR3 extends over 13 amino acids. V was trimmed by 7 bases and J by 2 bases, leaving 11 bases between them. Germline CDR1 and CDR2: MNHEY and SVGAGI. The CDR3 nucleotides are TGTGCCAGCAACCGGGACGGACAAGAGACCCAGTACTTC. It translates to CASNRDGQETQYF.

CDR3 amino acids: CASSFERNSPLHF. The CDR3 DNA reads as TGCGCCAGCAGCTTTGAAAGAAATTCACCCCTCCACTTT. This chain links TRBV5-1 with TRBJ1-6; D not resolved. From germline, CDR1 is SGHRS and CDR2 YFSETQ. With 2 bases removed from V and 7 bases from J, the gap between germline ends came to 7 bases. This CDR3 comprises 13 residues.

This clone has a handful of counts. The chain uses TRBV10-3 and TRBJ2-7, with D perhaps TRBD1 (5 bases). V was clipped by 7 bases and J by 1 base, with 11 bases between them. This CDR3 has 13 residues. Germline lookup yields CDR1 ENHRY and CDR2 SYGVKD. The CDR3 spells CAIKSTDSYEQYF. CDR3 bases: TGTGCCATCAAATCGACAGATTCCTACGAGCAGTACTTC.

The V call is TRBV11-2, the J call TRBJ2-7; 9 bases map to TRBD1. V lost 4 bases to trimming and J lost 3 bases; unmatched junction nucleotides: 4. The CDR3 has 14 residues. Per germline, CDR1 SGHAT and CDR2 FQNNGV. This CDR3 is CASSWGTGNYEQYF. CDR3 nucleotide sequence: TGTGCCAGCAGCTGGGGGACAGGGAACTACGAGCAGTACTTC.

This clone has at least ten counts. V usage is TRBV6-6 and J usage is TRBJ2-2, with D uncertain. CDR3 length: 10 residues. Germline assignment: CDR1 MNHNY and CDR2 SVGAGI (reference sequence). Between the trimmed V and J ends, which lost 6 bases and 6 bases, there was a span of 2 bases. In nucleotides, the CDR3 is TGTGCCAGCAGAGCCGGGGAGCTGTTTTTT. This gives the protein CASRAGELFF.

Ten or more counts support this clone. The rearrangement links TRBV10-3 to TRBJ1-2; D gene ambiguous. The V and J ends lost 3 bases and 8 bases respectively, with 10 bases between them. Germline assignment: CDR1 ENHRY and CDR2 SYGVKD. The CDR3 loop spans 12 amino acids. Here the CDR3 DNA reads TGTGCCATCAGTGAAGAATTGGGAGGCTACACCTTC. It specifies CAISEELGGYTF.